A selection of T cell receptor beta chains follows, all from one sample in a study of T cells in Graves' hyperthyroidism and ophthalmopathy. One entry per CDR3 protein results from TCRdb running MiXCR on the multiplex PCR reads. The table has over 200,000 distinct CDR3 sequences, 15% to 20% seen once. The sequenced sample was blood. The source is a man between 45 and 60 years old with Graves' hyperthyroidism. Both conserved end residues are part of each CDR3. Each record gives: V gene, J gene, CDR3 protein.

>TRBV2|TRBJ2-3
CASSDELTDTQYF
>TRBV7-9|TRBJ1-2
CASSTTVHYGYTF
>TRBV18|TRBJ2-1
CASSSIGAGNEQFF
>TRBV29-1|TRBJ2-7
CSVTIRTAYEQYF
>TRBV28|TRBJ2-2
CASRAEANTGELFF
>TRBV7-8|TRBJ2-3
CASSPRSGIAGGPDTQYF
>TRBV7-2|TRBJ2-2
CASSSSGRADTGELFF
>TRBV6-1|TRBJ2-5
CASSEGRNLETQYF
>TRBV20-1|TRBJ2-7
CSAAELQPLYYEQYF
>TRBV6-1|TRBJ2-1
CATGGRGNNEQFF
>TRBV28|TRBJ2-1
CASSLESLAGGPSYNEQFF
>TRBV3-1|TRBJ1-1
CASSQAVRGTEAFF
>TRBV7-9|TRBJ2-5
CASSSPQTSGKTQYF
>TRBV7-9|TRBJ2-1
CASSGRGESPYNEQFF
>TRBV3-1|TRBJ2-3
CASSLTSGRADTQYF
>TRBV20-1|TRBJ2-3
CSASLETDTQYF
>TRBV12-3/TRBV12-4|TRBJ1-3
CASRLTYRGSENTIYF
>TRBV11-2|TRBJ2-3
CASSPTLFGGTGRIDTQYF
>TRBV5-1|TRBJ1-5
CASSLSGVGQPQHF